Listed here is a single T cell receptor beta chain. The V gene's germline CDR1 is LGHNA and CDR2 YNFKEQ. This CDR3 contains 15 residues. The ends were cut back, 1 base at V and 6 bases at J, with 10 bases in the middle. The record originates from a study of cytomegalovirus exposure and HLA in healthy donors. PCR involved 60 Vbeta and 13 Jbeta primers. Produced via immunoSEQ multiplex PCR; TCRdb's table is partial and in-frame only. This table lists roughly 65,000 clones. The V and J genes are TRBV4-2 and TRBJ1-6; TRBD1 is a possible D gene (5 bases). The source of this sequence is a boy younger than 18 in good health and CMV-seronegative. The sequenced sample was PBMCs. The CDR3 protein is CASSQVERGNSPLHF. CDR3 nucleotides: TGTGCCAGCAGCCAAGTAGAAAGGGGTAATTCACCCCTCCACTTT.